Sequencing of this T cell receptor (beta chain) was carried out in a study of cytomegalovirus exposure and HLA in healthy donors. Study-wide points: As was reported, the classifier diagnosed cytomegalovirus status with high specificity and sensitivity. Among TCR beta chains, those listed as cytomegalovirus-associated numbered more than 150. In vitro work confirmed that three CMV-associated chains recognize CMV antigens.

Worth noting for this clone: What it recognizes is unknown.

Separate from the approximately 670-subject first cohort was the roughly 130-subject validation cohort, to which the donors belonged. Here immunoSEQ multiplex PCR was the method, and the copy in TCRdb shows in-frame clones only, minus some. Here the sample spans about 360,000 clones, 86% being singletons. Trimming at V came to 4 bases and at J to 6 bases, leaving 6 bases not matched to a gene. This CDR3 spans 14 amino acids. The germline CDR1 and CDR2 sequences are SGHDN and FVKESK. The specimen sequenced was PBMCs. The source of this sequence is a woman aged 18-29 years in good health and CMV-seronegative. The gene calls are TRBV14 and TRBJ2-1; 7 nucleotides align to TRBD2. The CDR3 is CASSPRGGLNEQFF. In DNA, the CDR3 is TGTGCCAGCAGCCCACGCGGGGGTCTCAATGAGCAGTTCTTC.